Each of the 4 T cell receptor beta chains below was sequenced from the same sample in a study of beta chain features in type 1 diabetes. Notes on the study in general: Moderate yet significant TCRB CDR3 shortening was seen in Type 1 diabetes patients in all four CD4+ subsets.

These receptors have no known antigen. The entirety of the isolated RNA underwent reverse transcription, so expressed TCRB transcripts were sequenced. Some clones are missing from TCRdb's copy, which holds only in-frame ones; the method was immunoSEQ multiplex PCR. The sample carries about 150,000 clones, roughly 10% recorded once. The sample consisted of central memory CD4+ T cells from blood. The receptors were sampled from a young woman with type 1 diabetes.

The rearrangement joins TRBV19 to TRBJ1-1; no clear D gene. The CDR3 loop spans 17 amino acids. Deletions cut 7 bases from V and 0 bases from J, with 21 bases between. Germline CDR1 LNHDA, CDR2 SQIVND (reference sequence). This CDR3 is CASNRALPSTMNTEAFF. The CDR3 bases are TGTGCCAGTAATAGAGCGCTACCCTCAACCATGAACACTGAAGCTTTCTTT.

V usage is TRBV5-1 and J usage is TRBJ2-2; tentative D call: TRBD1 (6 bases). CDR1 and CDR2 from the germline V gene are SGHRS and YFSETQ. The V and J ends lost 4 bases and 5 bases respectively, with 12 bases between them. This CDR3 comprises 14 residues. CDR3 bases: TGCGCCAGCAGCACGGGACAATTAACCGGGGAGCTGTTTTTT. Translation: CASSTGQLTGELFF.

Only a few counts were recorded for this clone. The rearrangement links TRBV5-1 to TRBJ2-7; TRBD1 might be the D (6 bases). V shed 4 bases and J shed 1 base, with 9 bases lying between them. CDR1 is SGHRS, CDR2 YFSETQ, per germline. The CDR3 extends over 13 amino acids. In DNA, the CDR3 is TGCGCCAGCAGCGTACAGGGATCCTACGAGCAGTACTTC. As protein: CASSVQGSYEQYF.

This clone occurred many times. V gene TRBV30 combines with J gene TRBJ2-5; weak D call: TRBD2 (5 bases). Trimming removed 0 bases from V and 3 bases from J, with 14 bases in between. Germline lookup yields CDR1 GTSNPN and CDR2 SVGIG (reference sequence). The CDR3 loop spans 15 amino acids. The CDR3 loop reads CAWSVGSAGEETQYF. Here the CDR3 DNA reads TGTGCCTGGAGTGTCGGGTCGGCCGGGGAAGAGACCCAGTACTTC.